This T cell receptor (beta chain) was captured by sequencing in a study of identical twins. Study observations and caveats: The abundant beta clonotypes from cord blood had fewer insertions, and memory repertoires had none of this. There was more out-of-frame TCR alpha sharing in monozygotic twins than models estimated.

This CDR3 is 18 amino acids long. V trimming: 4 bases; J trimming: 2 bases; junction bases outside the gene matches: 9. Germline V lookup: CDR1 LGHDT, CDR2 YNNKEL (reference sequence). A universal primer binding site was introduced by template switching. The final cDNA contained unique molecular identifiers. TCRdb re-called the 5' RACE reads with MiXCR, one entry per CDR3 protein. The sample lists 350,000 or so distinct CDR3 sequences; around 9% were seen once. This clonotype has just a few counts. Its antigen is not known. The sample consisted of naive T cells sorted from blood. The sequence derives from a woman aged 45-65 years in good health. This chain connects TRBV3-1 to TRBJ2-6, with 9 nucleotides matching TRBD1. CDR3 nucleotides: TGTGCCAGCAGCCTTGCGGACAGGGGATTACCTGGGGCCAACGTCCTGACTTTC. Residues: CASSLADRGLPGANVLTF.